The T cell receptor (beta chain) under discussion was sequenced for a study of OX40 agonist ivuxolimab in advanced cancers. Overall study: Patients undergoing dose escalation presented with hepatocellular carcinoma, melanoma, renal cell or head and neck cancer.

Using immunoSEQ multiplex PCR, the repertoire was profiled, and TCRdb retains in-frame clones only, with some absent. The repertoire includes some 45,000 clones, approximately 80% of them detected once, and around 23% sits in the top ten. The CDR3 loop spans 18 amino acids. The V gene end was trimmed by 2 bases and the J gene end by 7 bases; junction bases not matched to a gene: 9. CDR1 is SEHNR and CDR2 is FQNEAQ in the germline V gene (reference sequence). The sequence was collected from an adult with an advanced solid tumor such as melanoma, head and neck, liver or kidney cancer. The V call is TRBV7-9, the J call TRBJ2-2; 14 nucleotides match TRBD2. The material was CD4+ or CD8+ T cells sorted from blood, obtained in a trial of the OX40 agonist ivuxolimab. DNA of the CDR3: TGTGCCAGCAGCTTACCACGGACTAGCGGGGGGTACTTCGGGGAGCTGTTTTTT. Amino acid sequence: CASSLPRTSGGYFGELFF.